Listed here are 5 T cell receptor beta chains from one sample, sequenced in a study of CD8+CD57+ T cells in acquired aplastic anemia. The TCR beta profiling, which covered VDJ combination and CDR3 sequence, was carried out using genomic DNA as the template. Via MiXCR, TCRdb re-called the reads, giving one row per CDR3 protein. The profile shows 130,000 or so distinct CDR3 sequences, 30% to 45% of them singletons. Patients selected for sequencing had displayed CD8+CD57+ cell expansion by flow cytometry. What was sequenced was sorted CD4+, CD8+, or CD8+CD57+ T cells (not recorded which) from PBMCs. The receptor source for this set is a human donor with aplastic anemia.

This sequence joins TRBV2 and TRBJ1-3; perhaps TRBD1 as D (5 bases). The CDR3 totals 14 residues. Trimming took off 8 bases at V and 0 bases at J, with 11 bases between the two ends. Germline CDR1 reads SNHLY; CDR2 reads FYNNEI. CDR3 nucleotide sequence: TGTGCCAGCCGACAGTATTACTCTGGAAACACCATATATTTT. Translating it yields CASRQYYSGNTIYF.

This clonotype showed up many times. V is TRBV6-1 and J is TRBJ1-1; D remains unclear. The CDR3 runs 13 residues. Per the germline V gene, CDR1 is MNHNS and CDR2 is SASEGT. Trimming pared 5 bases from V and 4 bases from J, leaving 11 bases between. CDR3 in DNA: TGTGCCAGCAGTTTAAGGGAGCGCACTGAAGCTTTCTTT. Translated, it gives CASSLRERTEAFF.

The sample holds many counts of this clonotype. This sequence joins TRBV6-1 and TRBJ2-7, with 11 bases fitting TRBD1. The germline V gene encodes CDR1 MNHNS and CDR2 SASEGT. Trimming took 6 bases from V and 5 from J; bases not matched to a gene: 3. There are 13 residues in the CDR3. The CDR3 here is CASRGQGADEQYF. DNA of the CDR3: TGTGCCAGCAGAGGACAGGGGGCGGACGAGCAGTACTTC.

This chain connects TRBV30 to TRBJ2-3; D remains unclear. Trimming took 6 bases from V and 7 from J, leaving 14 bases between them. CDR1 and CDR2 from the germline V gene are GTSNPN and SVGIG (reference sequence). This CDR3 is 12 amino acids long. The CDR3 is CACQESSHTQYF. CDR3 bases: TGTGCCTGTCAGGAGTCCTCCCATACGCAGTATTTT.

In its sample, this clonotype was seen many times. This chain uses TRBV2 with TRBJ1-4; possibly TRBD1 for D (5 bases). Germline values: CDR1 SNHLY, CDR2 FYNNEI. There are 15 residues in the CDR3. Trimming cost V 7 bases and J 8 bases, with 20 bases left between them. CDR3 nucleotide sequence: TGTGCCAGCACCAACCCGGGACTCGTACGGGAAAAACTGTTTTTT. Translating it yields CASTNPGLVREKLFF. Filled out from reference TRBV2 and TRBJ1-4, the complete variable domain reads EPEVTQTPSHQVTQMGQEVILRCVPISNHLYFYWYRQILGQKVEFLVSFYNNEISEKSEIFDDQFSVERPDGSNFTLKIRSTKLEDSAMYFCASTNPGLVREKLFFGSGTQLSVL.